This T cell receptor (beta chain) derives from a study of blood T cells in healthy people across ages. Overall study findings and caveats: Underestimates were what the diversity estimates from one million T cells were considered to be.

This CDR3 spans 17 amino acids. Per germline, CDR1 MNHEY and CDR2 SMNVEV (reference sequence). Trimming at V came to 0 bases and at J to 7 bases, leaving 10 bases not matched to a gene. A sample-barcoded 5' primer and a J-beta primer mix were used in a second PCR of about 6 to 11 cycles. Every molecule of cDNA carried a tag from a template-switch adaptor with 12 random nucleotides. TCRdb reprocessed the 5' RACE reads with MiXCR, giving one entry per CDR3 protein. The sample carries about 1.5 million distinct CDR3 sequences, 35% to 45% recorded once. In the case of this clonotype: Antigen: not known.

The V gene is TRBV27, the J gene TRBJ1-2, with TRBD1 identical over 11 bases. The sequence was collected from a woman between 18 and 29 years old in good health. The sample taken for sequencing was blood. CDR3 protein: CASSLSRADRGQGGYTF. The CDR3, as DNA: TGTGCCAGCAGTTTATCGCGGGCGGACAGGGGGCAAGGTGGCTACACCTTC.